These T cell receptor beta chains were read from a single sample in a study of T cells in Graves' hyperthyroidism and ophthalmopathy. Via MiXCR, TCRdb re-called the multiplex PCR reads, giving one row per CDR3 protein. The profile shows under 750,000 distinct CDR3 sequences, around 20% of them singletons. The sample consisted of blood. The source is a woman between 45 and 65 years old with Graves' hyperthyroidism that later progressed to Graves' ophthalmopathy. Both conserved end residues are part of each CDR3. A D gene is named only where the DNA matches it firmly. Size is omitted from some rows. Given values are once, few, many or a class for expanded clones.

clone size: NA
D gene: NA
J gene: TRBJ1-1
V gene: TRBV4-2
CDR3 DNA: TGTGCCAGCAGCCAAGTTTCCGGGACCACTGAAGCTTTCTTT
CDR3 protein: CASSQVSGTTEAFF

clone size: NA
D gene: NA
J gene: TRBJ2-7
V gene: TRBV18
CDR3 DNA: TGTGCCAGCTCACCACCTGTCGCAGGGGACTCCTACGAGCAGTACTTC
CDR3 protein: CASSPPVAGDSYEQYF

clone size: many
D gene: NA
J gene: TRBJ1-1
V gene: TRBV7-3
CDR3 DNA: TGTGCCAGCAGCTTAAATAGGGTGGGGTTCGAGAACACTGAAGCTTTCTTT
CDR3 protein: CASSLNRVGFENTEAFF

clone size: many
D gene: NA
J gene: TRBJ1-2
V gene: TRBV18
CDR3 DNA: TGTGCCAGCTCACCAGGGGACATCTATGGCTACACCTTC
CDR3 protein: CASSPGDIYGYTF

clone size: many
D gene: TRBD1
J gene: TRBJ2-3
V gene: TRBV27
CDR3 DNA: TGTGCCAGCAGTCGACAGGGGGCCCCATGGCCTAGCACAGATACGCAGTATTTT
CDR3 protein: CASSRQGAPWPSTDTQYF

clone size: once
D gene: TRBD2
J gene: TRBJ2-5
V gene: TRBV20-1
CDR3 DNA: TGCAGTGCTAGCCGGGGAGGTAGCGGGGGGGCTAAGGAGACCCAGTACTTC
CDR3 protein: CSASRGGSGGAKETQYF

clone size: NA
D gene: NA
J gene: TRBJ1-1
V gene: TRBV29-1
CDR3 DNA: TGCAGCGTTTATCAGGAGAACACTGAAGCTTTCTTT
CDR3 protein: CSVYQENTEAFF

clone size: NA
D gene: TRBD1
J gene: TRBJ2-7
V gene: TRBV29-1
CDR3 DNA: TGCAGCGTTGGCGGGACAGGGGTCTACGAGCAGTACTTC
CDR3 protein: CSVGGTGVYEQYF

clone size: NA
D gene: TRBD1
J gene: TRBJ2-4
V gene: TRBV6-1
CDR3 DNA: TGTGCCAGCAGGCTTCCACAGGGGGATGTCAAAAACATTCAGTACTTC
CDR3 protein: CASRLPQGDVKNIQYF

clone size: NA
D gene: NA
J gene: TRBJ1-2
V gene: TRBV2
CDR3 DNA: TGTGCCAGCAGGAACCGACAGAACCACTATGGCTACACCTTC
CDR3 protein: CASRNRQNHYGYTF

clone size: once
D gene: TRBD2
J gene: TRBJ2-3
V gene: TRBV11-2
CDR3 DNA: TGTGCCAGCAGCTTAGCGGGGACTAGCGGGGGAATGGATACGCAGTATTTT
CDR3 protein: CASSLAGTSGGMDTQYF

clone size: once
D gene: NA
J gene: TRBJ1-2
V gene: TRBV6-2/TRBV6-3
CDR3 DNA: TGTGCCAGCAGCGAACATATGGACAGATCTAACTATGGCTACACCTTC
CDR3 protein: CASSEHMDRSNYGYTF

clone size: few
D gene: TRBD2
J gene: TRBJ2-1
V gene: TRBV19
CDR3 DNA: TGTGCCAGTAGTATTACCCTAGCGGGGGGGAATGAGCAGTTCTTC
CDR3 protein: CASSITLAGGNEQFF

clone size: NA
D gene: NA
J gene: TRBJ1-2
V gene: TRBV12-3/TRBV12-4
CDR3 DNA: TGTGCCAGCAGTTTCGGTCAGCCGTATGTCTACACCTTC
CDR3 protein: CASSFGQPYVYTF

clone size: NA
D gene: NA
J gene: TRBJ2-5
V gene: TRBV20-1
CDR3 DNA: TGCAGTGCTAGAGATCTGTCACAAGAGGAGACCCAGTACTTC
CDR3 protein: CSARDLSQEETQYF

clone size: NA
D gene: NA
J gene: TRBJ2-1
V gene: TRBV15
CDR3 DNA: TGTGCCACCAGCAGGTTCCGGGATTACAATGAGCAGTTCTTC
CDR3 protein: CATSRFRDYNEQFF

clone size: few
D gene: NA
J gene: TRBJ1-4
V gene: TRBV27
CDR3 DNA: TGTGCCAGCAGATATTCGGGTAGTACGAAAGAACTGTTTTTT
CDR3 protein: CASRYSGSTKELFF

clone size: many
D gene: NA
J gene: TRBJ1-4
V gene: TRBV29-1
CDR3 DNA: TGCAGCGTTGCAATGAATGCCGCAACTAATGAAAAACTGTTTTTT
CDR3 protein: CSVAMNAATNEKLFF

clone size: NA
D gene: NA
J gene: TRBJ1-2
V gene: TRBV20-1
CDR3 DNA: TGCAGTATATTACAGGGTGGCGTTGGCTACACCTTC
CDR3 protein: CSILQGGVGYTF

clone size: few
D gene: NA
J gene: TRBJ1-5
V gene: TRBV12-3/TRBV12-4
CDR3 DNA: TGTGCCAGCAGTCCGGCAGGGGTGAGCAATCAGCCCCAGCATTTT
CDR3 protein: CASSPAGVSNQPQHF

clone size: many
D gene: NA
J gene: TRBJ1-2
V gene: TRBV20-1
CDR3 DNA: TGCAGTGCTAGAGTGGGTCGAGGGGACTATGGCTACACCTTC
CDR3 protein: CSARVGRGDYGYTF

clone size: many
D gene: TRBD1
J gene: TRBJ1-2
V gene: TRBV6-5
CDR3 DNA: TGTGCCAGCAGTTACGTAACAGGGGGGGTAGGCTACACCTTC
CDR3 protein: CASSYVTGGVGYTF

clone size: many
D gene: NA
J gene: TRBJ1-1
V gene: TRBV5-1
CDR3 DNA: TGCGCCAGCAGCTGGAGGGATATGAACACTGAAGCTTTCTTT
CDR3 protein: CASSWRDMNTEAFF

clone size: NA
D gene: NA
J gene: TRBJ1-5
V gene: TRBV20-1
CDR3 DNA: TGCAGTGCTAGGTCAGGATGGGGATCCGATCAGCCCCAGCATTTT
CDR3 protein: CSARSGWGSDQPQHF

clone size: NA
D gene: TRBD1
J gene: TRBJ1-5
V gene: TRBV12-3/TRBV12-4
CDR3 DNA: TGTGCCAGCAGCCTGACAGGGCGGGATCAGCCCCAGCATTTT
CDR3 protein: CASSLTGRDQPQHF

clone size: NA
D gene: TRBD1
J gene: TRBJ1-2
V gene: TRBV10-3
CDR3 DNA: TGTGCCATCAGTGAAGGACAGGGGGCGAGTTGGAACTATGGCTACACCTTC
CDR3 protein: CAISEGQGASWNYGYTF

clone size: many
D gene: NA
J gene: TRBJ2-7
V gene: TRBV5-1
CDR3 DNA: TGCGCCAGCAGCTTGATGGGGGTAATGAACGAGCAGTACTTC
CDR3 protein: CASSLMGVMNEQYF

clone size: few
D gene: TRBD1
J gene: TRBJ1-2
V gene: TRBV29-1
CDR3 DNA: TGCAGCGTCTACACTCGGACAGGGAATGATGGCTACACCTTC
CDR3 protein: CSVYTRTGNDGYTF

clone size: NA
D gene: NA
J gene: TRBJ1-2
V gene: TRBV3-1
CDR3 DNA: TGTGCCAGCAGCCAAGCCGGGGGGGGACAATATGGCTACACCTTC
CDR3 protein: CASSQAGGGQYGYTF

clone size: few
D gene: TRBD1
J gene: TRBJ1-1
V gene: TRBV19
CDR3 DNA: TGTGCCAGTAGAGCGACAGGGCACGTCACTGAAGCTTTCTTT
CDR3 protein: CASRATGHVTEAFF

clone size: few
D gene: NA
J gene: TRBJ2-2
V gene: TRBV2
CDR3 DNA: TGTGCCAGCACCGAGAGGGGCGGGGTCGGGGAGCTGTTTTTT
CDR3 protein: CASTERGGVGELFF

clone size: NA
D gene: NA
J gene: TRBJ1-4
V gene: TRBV15
CDR3 DNA: TGTGCCACCAGCAGAGATTACGGGGCGGGTGAACTGTTTTTT
CDR3 protein: CATSRDYGAGELFF

clone size: NA
D gene: NA
J gene: TRBJ1-4
V gene: TRBV4-1
CDR3 DNA: TGCGCCAGCAGCCAAGCCGCCTCCGGACAGCTCAACCCCCGTGAAAAACTGTTTTTT
CDR3 protein: CASSQAASGQLNPREKLFF

clone size: many
D gene: NA
J gene: TRBJ2-1
V gene: TRBV3-1
CDR3 DNA: TGTGCCAGCAGACGAACTCTGGACAGCCTCTACAATGAGCAGTTCTTC
CDR3 protein: CASRRTLDSLYNEQFF

clone size: many
D gene: TRBD1
J gene: TRBJ2-5
V gene: TRBV7-3
CDR3 DNA: TGTGCCAGCAGCTCGGGACAGCCGCAGGGGACCCAGTACTTC
CDR3 protein: CASSSGQPQGTQYF

clone size: few
D gene: NA
J gene: TRBJ2-2
V gene: TRBV10-3
CDR3 DNA: TGTGCCACCGCAGACATACCCACCGGGGAGCTGTTTTTT
CDR3 protein: CATADIPTGELFF

clone size: NA
D gene: TRBD1
J gene: TRBJ1-5
V gene: TRBV7-9
CDR3 DNA: TGTGCCAGCAGCTTAGACGCGACAGGGGGGCCCCAGCATTTT
CDR3 protein: CASSLDATGGPQHF

clone size: many
D gene: TRBD1
J gene: TRBJ1-6
V gene: TRBV30
CDR3 DNA: TGTGCCTGGACCCCCCTGGGACAGGGTACACCCCTCCACTTT
CDR3 protein: CAWTPLGQGTPLHF

clone size: once
D gene: NA
J gene: TRBJ2-3
V gene: TRBV5-1
CDR3 DNA: TGCGCCAGCAGCTTGGGACCCGAGGCGGATACGCAGTATTTT
CDR3 protein: CASSLGPEADTQYF

clone size: NA
D gene: NA
J gene: TRBJ1-1
V gene: TRBV5-6
CDR3 DNA: TGTGCCAGCAGCTTGGTAGGGCTGGCCCTTCGGGACACTGAAGCTTTCTTT
CDR3 protein: CASSLVGLALRDTEAFF

clone size: NA
D gene: NA
J gene: TRBJ1-5
V gene: TRBV20-1
CDR3 DNA: TGCAGTGCTGGGGGGTGGGACAATCAGCCCCAGCATTTT
CDR3 protein: CSAGGWDNQPQHF

clone size: few
D gene: NA
J gene: TRBJ2-7
V gene: TRBV29-1
CDR3 DNA: TGCAGCGTTTATGGGGGAGACTACGAGCAGTACTTC
CDR3 protein: CSVYGGDYEQYF